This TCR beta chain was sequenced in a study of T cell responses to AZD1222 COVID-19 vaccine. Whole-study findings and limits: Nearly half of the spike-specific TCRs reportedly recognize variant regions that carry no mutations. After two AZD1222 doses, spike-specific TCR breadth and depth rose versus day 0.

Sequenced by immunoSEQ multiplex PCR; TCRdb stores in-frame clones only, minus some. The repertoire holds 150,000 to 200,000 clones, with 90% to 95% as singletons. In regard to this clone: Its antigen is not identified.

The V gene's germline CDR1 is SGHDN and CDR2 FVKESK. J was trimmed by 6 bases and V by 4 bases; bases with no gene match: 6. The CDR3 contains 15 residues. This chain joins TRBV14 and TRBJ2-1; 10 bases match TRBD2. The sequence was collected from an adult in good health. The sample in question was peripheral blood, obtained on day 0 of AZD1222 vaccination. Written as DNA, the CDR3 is TGTGCCAGCAGCCCGACTAGCGGGTCCCTCAATGAGCAGTTCTTC. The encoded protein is CASSPTSGSLNEQFF.